This entry features one T cell receptor (beta chain) sequence. This specimen comes from a study of blood T cell repertoires in COVID-19. A PCR-confirmed or clinician-diagnosed COVID-19 case had contacted exposed participants within 2 weeks of entry. Original handling: Estimation of nucleated cell counts relied on the amplification of reference gene primers. TCRdb's copy holds only in-frame clones and misses some; the assay was immunoSEQ multiplex PCR. For V, J and clone size, that table is used; D and trimming come from the DNA. The profile shows about 140,000 clones, about four fifths of them singletons. Sequencing was carried out using PBMCs or T cells enriched from blood (not recorded which). The sequence was collected from a woman in her late teens or twenties who had been exposed to COVID-19.

Here the CDR3 DNA reads TGTGCCTTTACGGACATAGGGGTGAATCAGCCCCAGCATTTT. This codes for CAFTDIGVNQPQHF. The V call is TRBV30, the J call TRBJ1-5; a weak D match, TRBD1 (5 bases). Trimming left V 7 bases short and J 4 bases short, with 17 bases between. CDR1 is GTSNPN, CDR2 SVGIG, per germline (reference sequence). The CDR3 has 14 amino acids.